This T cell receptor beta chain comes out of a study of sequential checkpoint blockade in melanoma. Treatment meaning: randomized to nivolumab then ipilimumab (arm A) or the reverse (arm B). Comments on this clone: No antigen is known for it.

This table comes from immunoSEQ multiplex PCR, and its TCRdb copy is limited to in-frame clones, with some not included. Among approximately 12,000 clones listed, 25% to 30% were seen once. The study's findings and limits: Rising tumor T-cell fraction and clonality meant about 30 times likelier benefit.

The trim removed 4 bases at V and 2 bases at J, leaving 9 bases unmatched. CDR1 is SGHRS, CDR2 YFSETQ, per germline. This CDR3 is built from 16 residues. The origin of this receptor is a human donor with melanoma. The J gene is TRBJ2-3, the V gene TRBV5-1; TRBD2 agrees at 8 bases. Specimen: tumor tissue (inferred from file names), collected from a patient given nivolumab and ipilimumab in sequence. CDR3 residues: CASSPRASGPTDTQYF. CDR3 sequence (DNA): TGCGCCAGCAGCCCCCGGGCTAGCGGGCCCACAGATACGCAGTATTTT.